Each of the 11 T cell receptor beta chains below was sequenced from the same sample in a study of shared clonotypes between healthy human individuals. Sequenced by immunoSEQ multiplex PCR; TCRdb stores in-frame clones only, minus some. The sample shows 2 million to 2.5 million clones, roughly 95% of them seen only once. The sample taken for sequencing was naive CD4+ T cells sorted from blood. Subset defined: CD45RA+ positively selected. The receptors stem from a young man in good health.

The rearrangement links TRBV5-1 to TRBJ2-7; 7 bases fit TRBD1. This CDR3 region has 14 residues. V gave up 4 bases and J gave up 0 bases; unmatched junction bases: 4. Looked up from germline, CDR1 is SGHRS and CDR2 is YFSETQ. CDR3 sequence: CASSTGTDSYEQYF. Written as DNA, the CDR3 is TGCGCCAGCAGCACCGGGACAGACTCCTACGAGCAGTACTTC.

CDR3 sequence: CASSFNNAQYF. In DNA form, the CDR3 reads TGTGCCAGCAGCTTCAACAATGCGCAGTATTTT. The V call is TRBV7-2, the J call TRBJ2-3; D is undetermined. Germline assignment: CDR1 SGHTA and CDR2 FQGNSA. The CDR3 sequence is 11 residues long. Trimming pared 3 bases from V and 10 bases from J, leaving 8 bases between.

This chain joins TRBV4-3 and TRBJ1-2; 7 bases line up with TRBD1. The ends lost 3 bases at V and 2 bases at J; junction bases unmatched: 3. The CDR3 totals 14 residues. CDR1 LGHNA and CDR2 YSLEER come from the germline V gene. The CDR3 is CASSHADRNYGYTF. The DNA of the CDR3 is TGCGCCAGCAGCCACGCGGACAGGAACTATGGCTACACCTTC.

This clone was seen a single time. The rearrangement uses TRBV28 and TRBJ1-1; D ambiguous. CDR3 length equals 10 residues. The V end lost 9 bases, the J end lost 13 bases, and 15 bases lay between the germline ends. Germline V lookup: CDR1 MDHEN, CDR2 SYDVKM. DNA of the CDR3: TGTGCCAGTCAAGGGCGGCGGGGTTTCTTT. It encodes CASQGRRGFF.

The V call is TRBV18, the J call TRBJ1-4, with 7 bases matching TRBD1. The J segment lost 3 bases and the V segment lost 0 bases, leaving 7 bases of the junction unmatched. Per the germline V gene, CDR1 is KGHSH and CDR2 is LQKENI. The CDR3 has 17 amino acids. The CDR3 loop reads CASSPPFAGGANEKLFF. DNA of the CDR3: TGTGCCAGCTCACCACCGTTCGCAGGGGGGGCTAATGAAAAACTGTTTTTT.

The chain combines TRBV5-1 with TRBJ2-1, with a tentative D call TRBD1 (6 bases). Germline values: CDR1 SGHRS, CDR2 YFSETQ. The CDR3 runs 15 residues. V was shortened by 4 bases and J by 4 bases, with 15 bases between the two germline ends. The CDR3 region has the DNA TGCGCCAGCAGCGAAACCGGGACACAATACAATGAGCAGTTCTTC. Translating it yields CASSETGTQYNEQFF.

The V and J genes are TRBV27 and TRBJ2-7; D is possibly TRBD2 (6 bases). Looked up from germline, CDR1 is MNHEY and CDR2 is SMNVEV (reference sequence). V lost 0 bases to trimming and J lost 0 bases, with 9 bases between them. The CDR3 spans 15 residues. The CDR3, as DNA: TGTGCCAGCAGTTTATCGAGGAGGGGCTCCTACGAGCAGTACTTC. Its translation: CASSLSRRGSYEQYF.

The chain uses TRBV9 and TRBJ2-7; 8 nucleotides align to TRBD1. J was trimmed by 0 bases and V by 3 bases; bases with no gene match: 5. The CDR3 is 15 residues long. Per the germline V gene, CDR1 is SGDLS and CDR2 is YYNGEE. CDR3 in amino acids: CASSAWDRSSYEQYF. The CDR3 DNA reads TGTGCCAGCAGCGCCTGGGACAGGAGCTCCTACGAGCAGTACTTC.

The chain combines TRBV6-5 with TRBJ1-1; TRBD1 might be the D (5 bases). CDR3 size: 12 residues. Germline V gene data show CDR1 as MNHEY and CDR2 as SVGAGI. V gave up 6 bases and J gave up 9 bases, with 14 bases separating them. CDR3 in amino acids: CASSPRVGKAFF. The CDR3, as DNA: TGTGCCAGCAGCCCCAGGGTGGGAAAAGCTTTCTTT.

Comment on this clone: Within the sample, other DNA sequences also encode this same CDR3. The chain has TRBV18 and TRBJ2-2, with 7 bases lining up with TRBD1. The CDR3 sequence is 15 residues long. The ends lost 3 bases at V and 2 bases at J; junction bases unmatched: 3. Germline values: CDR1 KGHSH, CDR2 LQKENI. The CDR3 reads CASSPGQANTGELFF. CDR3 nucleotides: TGTGCCAGCTCACCCGGACAGGCTAACACCGGGGAGCTGTTTTTT.

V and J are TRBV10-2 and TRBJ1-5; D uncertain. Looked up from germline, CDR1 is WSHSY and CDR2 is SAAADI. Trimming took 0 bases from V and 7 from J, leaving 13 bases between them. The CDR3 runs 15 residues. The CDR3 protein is CASSESPGAGQPQHF. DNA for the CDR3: TGCGCCAGCAGTGAGTCTCCAGGAGCGGGCCAGCCCCAGCATTTT.